This TCR beta chain is drawn from a study of Ad26.COV2.S vaccination and SARS-CoV-2 variants. V lost 6 bases to trimming and J lost 1 base, with 9 bases between them. This CDR3 has 13 amino acids. Documented treatment: 15 to 20 received Ad26.COV2.S at low or high dose, single or two shots; several received placebo; per-sample allocation not given. Specimen acquisition occurred on day 63 following the initial vaccine or placebo injection. The donor's status was that of an adult aged 18-55 years in Boston. TCRdb keeps only in-frame clones here, not all; method: immunoSEQ multiplex PCR. The data contain roughly 680,000 clones, about 90% of them singletons.

The sequencing here drew on peripheral blood, taken in a trial of Ad26.COV2.S vaccine versus placebo. The chain joins TRBV12-3 or TRBV12-4 to TRBJ1-1; D unresolved. The receptor was derived from a person aged 18 to 59 who received the Ad26.COV2.S COVID-19 vaccine or a placebo. This chain's CDR3 is CASRSRQNTEAFF. CDR3 nucleotides: TGTGCCAGCAGGTCCAGGCAGAACACTGAAGCTTTCTTT.